This paragraph covers one T cell receptor beta chain sequence. Antigen unknown. Template-switching 5'RACE yielded the TCR cDNA; a universal primer site and UMIs were added in the process. TCRdb recomputed calls from the 5' RACE reads with MiXCR, one row per CDR3 protein. The sample contains 150,000 to 200,000 distinct CDR3 sequences, approximately 11% of which appear only once. This sample was taken from a study of T cells after yellow fever vaccination. Findings of the study overall: Few clonotypes appeared in both CD4 and CD8 compartments.

V was shortened by 2 bases and J by 0 bases, with 10 bases between the two germline ends. This CDR3 has 15 residues. The specimen comprised CD8+ T cells sorted from PBMCs, sampled 15 days after the yellow fever booster vaccination. This TCR was recovered from a man between 18 and 35 years old who received the YFV17D yellow fever vaccine. This chain connects TRBV12-3 or TRBV12-4 to TRBJ2-5; D may be TRBD1 (5 bases). CDR3 residues: CASSLSSTDQETQYF. The CDR3 coding sequence is TGTGCCAGCAGTTTATCCTCGACAGACCAAGAGACCCAGTACTTC.